These T cell receptor beta chains were read from a single sample in a study of blood T cell repertoires in COVID-19. Repertoires were generated with immunoSEQ multiplex PCR, while TCRdb's copy carries only in-frame clones and drops some. The data show just under 300,000 clones, around 90% seen once. The sequenced material came from peripheral blood. The receptors come from a man aged 65 to 79 with acute or convalescent COVID-19. CDR3s include the opening cysteine and the closing phenylalanine or tryptophan. A D gene is named only where the DNA matches it firmly. Clone sizes are given selectively: once, few, many, or a class where the clone is expanded.

NA	TRBV5-1	TRBJ1-4	NA	CASSKTGGEKLFF	TGCGCCAGCAGTAAAACAGGCGGTGAAAAACTGTTTTTT
NA	TRBV15	TRBJ2-7	NA	CATSRDIGFSSYEQYF	TGTGCCACCAGCAGAGATATCGGGTTCTCCTCCTACGAGCAGTACTTC
TRBD1	TRBV19	TRBJ1-2	few	CASSISGTATNYGYTF	TGTGCCAGTAGTATTTCTGGGACAGCTACGAACTATGGCTACACCTTC
NA	TRBV3-1/TRBV3-2	TRBJ1-3	few	CASSQGGGNTIYF	TGTGCCAGCAGCCAAGGGGGCGGAAACACCATATATTTT
NA	TRBV3-1/TRBV3-2	TRBJ1-1	NA	CASSQDINTEAFF	TGTGCCAGCAGCCAAGATATTAACACTGAAGCTTTCTTT
TRBD1	TRBV10-3	TRBJ1-4	few	CATGTGLNEKLFF	TGTGCCACCGGGACAGGGTTGAATGAAAAACTGTTTTTT
TRBD2	TRBV7-2	TRBJ2-3	NA	CASSLEWGGRGADTQYF	TGTGCCAGCAGCTTAGAATGGGGCGGGAGGGGAGCAGATACGCAGTATTTT
NA	TRBV30	TRBJ1-2	NA	CAWRYTNYGYTF	TGTGCCTGGAGGTATACTAACTATGGCTACACCTTC
TRBD1	TRBV2	TRBJ2-5	NA	CASSYRGPEETQYF	TGTGCCAGCAGTTACAGGGGTCCGGAAGAGACCCAGTACTTC
TRBD2	TRBV7-2	TRBJ2-3	NA	CASSLSSGGASDTQYF	TGTGCCAGCAGCTTATCAAGCGGGGGGGCTTCAGATACGCAGTATTTT
NA	TRBV9	TRBJ2-5	NA	CASSVAPIQETQYF	TGTGCCAGCAGCGTGGCTCCAATACAAGAGACCCAGTACTTC
NA	TRBV7-9	TRBJ2-3	NA	CAIQAGFGDTQYF	TGTGCCATCCAGGCGGGCTTCGGGGATACGCAGTATTTT
NA	TRBV5-1	TRBJ1-1	NA	CASSLAYRATEAFF	TGCGCCAGCAGCTTGGCCTACAGGGCCACTGAAGCTTTCTTT
TRBD2	TRBV5-4	TRBJ2-3	NA	CASSLGLAGGGGTDTQYF	TGTGCCAGCAGCTTAGGGCTAGCGGGGGGAGGTGGCACAGATACGCAGTATTTT
NA	TRBV10-3	TRBJ2-2	NA	CAISEWKGPNTGELFF	TGTGCCATCAGTGAGTGGAAGGGGCCGAACACCGGGGAGCTGTTTTTT
TRBD2	TRBV27	TRBJ2-7	NA	CARRLAEYEQYF	TGTGCCAGGCGACTAGCAGAGTACGAGCAGTACTTC
TRBD1	TRBV5-4	TRBJ1-4	NA	CASSLSGQGAEKLFF	TGTGCCAGCAGCTTGAGCGGCCAGGGGGCTGAAAAACTGTTTTTT